The source of this T cell receptor beta chain is a study of a mutant IDH1 vaccine in newly diagnosed glioma. About the study: Vaccines were first given 4-6 weeks after radiotherapy alone, or with temozolomide cycles. Visit V12 was scheduled at week 35 and visit V13 at week 47. Study findings and constraints: Seemingly, pseudoprogression had no relation to changes in the top peripheral T cell clonotypes.

Clones were read by immunoSEQ multiplex PCR, and TCRdb kept only the in-frame ones, dropping some. The sample contains around 84,000 clones, roughly four fifths of which appear only once. Concerning this clone itself: Its antigen remains unknown.

As to time point: week 47, end of study. With topical imiquimod, each dose of the vaccine consisted of 300 ug of mutant IDH1 20-mer peptide. V lost 6 bases and J lost 3, with 15 bases in between. The germline gives CDR1 MGHRA, CDR2 YSYEKL. The CDR3 extends over 14 amino acids. The sequencing used PBMCs, collected from a glioma patient whose treatment included an IDH1 peptide vaccine. The sequence came from a man in his forties with glioma. The V and J genes are TRBV4-1 and TRBJ2-7; tentative D call: TRBD2 (5 bases). CDR3 sequence (DNA): TGCGCCAGCAGTCCCCCTCAGCGGAACTACGAGCAGTACTTC. Protein: CASSPPQRNYEQYF.